This T cell receptor (beta chain) was retrieved from a study of blood T cell repertoires in COVID-19. Overall study context: The United States, Italy and Spain were the sources of the acute and convalescent COVID-19 samples. T cells, B-cell-depleted T cells, or PBMCs provided the cDNA or gDNA that served as material.

Recruited during active infection, patients (from Seattle) were subsequently followed longitudinally. The authors' processing: The assay estimated nucleated cells by amplifying reference gene primers. Here immunoSEQ multiplex PCR was the method, and the copy in TCRdb shows in-frame clones only, minus some. V, J and clone size derive from that table, while D and trimming were established from the DNA sequence. The sample holds fewer than 350,000 clones, over 75% seen once. The CDR3 runs 15 residues. V dropped 4 bases and J dropped 2 bases, with 13 bases sitting between them. Germline-derived CDR1 and CDR2 are SGDLS and YYNGEE.

This receptor was identified in a woman in her 30s with COVID-19, enrolled during active disease. Material for sequencing was peripheral blood. This sequence joins TRBV9 and TRBJ1-5; tentatively, D is TRBD1 (6 bases). CDR3 in amino acids: CASSRGGYGNQPQHF. The CDR3 DNA sequence: TGTGCCAGCAGCAGGGGGGGGTACGGCAATCAGCCCCAGCATTTT.